This T cell receptor beta chain was recorded in a study of blood T cell repertoires in COVID-19. In the authors' workflow: Amplifying reference gene primers gave estimates of nucleated cell counts. This table comes from immunoSEQ multiplex PCR, and its TCRdb copy is limited to in-frame clones, with some not included. Clone size and V and J calls were adopted from that table, with D and trimming inferred from the DNA. The table has about 53,000 clones, around 84% seen once. Trimming stripped 1 base from V and 5 bases from J, with 8 bases between. The CDR3 covers 13 residues. Germline CDR1 is PRHDT and CDR2 is FYEKMQ (reference sequence).

Sample: peripheral blood. V gene TRBV13 combines with J gene TRBJ1-2; possible D gene TRBD1, 5 bases. The sequence was collected from a man aged 65 to 85 with active COVID-19. The CDR3 bases are TGTGCCAGCAGCTTAGCGACAGAGTATGGCTACACCTTC. Protein product: CASSLATEYGYTF.